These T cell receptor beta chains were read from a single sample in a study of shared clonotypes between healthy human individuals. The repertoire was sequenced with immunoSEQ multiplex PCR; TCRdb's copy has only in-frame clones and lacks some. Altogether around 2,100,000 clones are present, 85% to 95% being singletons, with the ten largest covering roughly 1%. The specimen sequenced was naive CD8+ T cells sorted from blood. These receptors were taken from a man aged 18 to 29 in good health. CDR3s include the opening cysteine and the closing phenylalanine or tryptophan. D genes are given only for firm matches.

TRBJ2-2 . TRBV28 CASSPSDSSETRELFF TGTGCCAGCAGTCCCTCGGACAGTTCCGAGACGCGGGAGCTGTTTTTT
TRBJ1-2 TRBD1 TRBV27 CASSTGGAWSGYTF TGTGCCAGCAGTACAGGGGGCGCATGGAGTGGCTACACCTTC
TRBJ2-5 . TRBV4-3 CASSQDTSRIETQYF TGCGCCAGCAGCCAAGACACTAGCCGGATTGAGACCCAGTACTTC
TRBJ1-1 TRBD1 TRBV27 CASSLSPDVTNRGKEAFF TGTGCCAGCAGTTTATCGCCCGACGTCACTAACAGGGGTAAAGAAGCTTTCTTT
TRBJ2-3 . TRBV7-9 CASSLIEEGTDTQYF TGTGCCAGCAGCCTTATAGAGGAGGGCACAGATACGCAGTATTTT
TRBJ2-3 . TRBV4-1 CASSQVVAGTDTQYF TGCGCCAGCAGCCAAGTGGTGGCGGGGACAGATACGCAGTATTTT
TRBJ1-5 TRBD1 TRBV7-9 CASSTGTGYRNQPQHF TGTGCCAGCAGCACCGGGACAGGGTATCGCAATCAGCCCCAGCATTTT
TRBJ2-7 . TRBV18 CASSPPLARISYEQYF TGTGCCAGCTCACCACCTCTCGCCCGTATCTCCTACGAGCAGTACTTC
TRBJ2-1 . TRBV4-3 CASTEDRFNNDEQFF TGCGCCAGCACCGAAGACAGATTTAATAACGATGAGCAGTTCTTC
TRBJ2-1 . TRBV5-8 CASSELSGYNEQFF TGTGCCAGCAGCGAGCTATCGGGGTACAATGAGCAGTTCTTC